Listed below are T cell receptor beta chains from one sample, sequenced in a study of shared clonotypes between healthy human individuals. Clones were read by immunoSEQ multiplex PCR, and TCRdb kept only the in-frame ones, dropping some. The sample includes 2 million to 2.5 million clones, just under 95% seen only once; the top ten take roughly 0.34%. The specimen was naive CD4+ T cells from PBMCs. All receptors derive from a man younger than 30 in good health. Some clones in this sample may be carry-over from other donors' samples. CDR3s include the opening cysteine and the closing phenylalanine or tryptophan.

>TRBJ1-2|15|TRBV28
CASSSPRTGDYGYTF
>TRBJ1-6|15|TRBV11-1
CASSSSGQGNSPLHF
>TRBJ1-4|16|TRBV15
CATSRSPGANNEKLFF
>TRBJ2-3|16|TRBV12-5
CASGSLYSGSGGTQYF
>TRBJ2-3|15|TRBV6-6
CASSPGLGFTDTQYF
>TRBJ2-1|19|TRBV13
CASSPRLAGGSISTNEQFF
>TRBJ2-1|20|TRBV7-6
CASSLDPVLAGGVGHNEQFF
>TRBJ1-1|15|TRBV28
CASSLRDRKRSEAFF
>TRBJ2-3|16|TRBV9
CASSVVGREGQDTQYF
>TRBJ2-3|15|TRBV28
CASSLYRTRTDTQYF
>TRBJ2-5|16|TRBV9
CASSVTAGRVQETQYF
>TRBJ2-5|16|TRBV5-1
CASSFLTSGFLETQYF
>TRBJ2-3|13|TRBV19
CASSSLAGGLQYF
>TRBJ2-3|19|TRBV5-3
CARSPTLGEREGNTDTQYF
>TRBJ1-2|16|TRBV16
CASSPRRTGENYGYTF
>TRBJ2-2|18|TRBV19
CASRRESATAKNTGELFF
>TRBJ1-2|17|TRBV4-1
CASSPVGQGRPNYGYTF
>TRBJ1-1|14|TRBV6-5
CASSGQQGRTEAFF
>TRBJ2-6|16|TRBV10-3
CAITARSNSGANVLTF
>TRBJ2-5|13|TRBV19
CASSIDRGGTQYF
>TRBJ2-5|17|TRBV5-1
CASSLGQGGLAEETQYF
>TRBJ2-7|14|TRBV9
CASSPGLRVHEQYF
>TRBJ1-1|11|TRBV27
CASRAQNEAFF
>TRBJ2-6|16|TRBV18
CASSLAGGPGANVLTF
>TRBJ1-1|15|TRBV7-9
CASSSGPGHLTEAFF
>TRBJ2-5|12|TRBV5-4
CASGPYPGTQYF
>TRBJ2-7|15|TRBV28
CASSPGTVSSYEQYF
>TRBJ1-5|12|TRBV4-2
CASLDFHQPQHF
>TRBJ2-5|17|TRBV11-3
CASSFSGLAGIAETQYF
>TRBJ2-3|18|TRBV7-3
CASSPSQFRGNHTDTQYF
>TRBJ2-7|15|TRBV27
CASSSPIRGLYEQYF
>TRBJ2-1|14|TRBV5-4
CASSTTGGYNEQFF
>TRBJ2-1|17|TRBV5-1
CASSLPRLASSYNEQFF
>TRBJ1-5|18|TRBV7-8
CASSLGRGTGPSSQPQHF
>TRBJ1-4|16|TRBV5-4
CASSWGAGATNEKLFF
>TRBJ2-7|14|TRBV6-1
CASSGPGLVFEQYF
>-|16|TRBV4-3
CASSQVLTSGPYEQYF
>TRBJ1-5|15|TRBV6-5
CASSRVYNSNQPQHF
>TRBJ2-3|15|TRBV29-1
CSVGTSDYITDTQYF
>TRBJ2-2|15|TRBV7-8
CASSFRGPNTGELFF
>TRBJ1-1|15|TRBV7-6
CASSQKNSEDPGAFF
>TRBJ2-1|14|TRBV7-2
CASSLEASGMNQFF
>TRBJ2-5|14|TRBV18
CASSPGLAQETQYF
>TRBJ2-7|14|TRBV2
CASSSRSPVREQYF
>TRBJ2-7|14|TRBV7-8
CASSARQGSVEQYF
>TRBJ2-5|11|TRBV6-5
CASSSNREQYF
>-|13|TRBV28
CASLTRGSYEQYF